The source of this T cell receptor beta chain is a study of CXCR3-negative and CXCR3-positive naive CD8 T cells. This CDR3 has 12 amino acids. The germline CDR1 and CDR2 sequences are SQVTM and ANQGSEA. TRB cDNA libraries were made by UMI-labeled 5' RACE. From the 5' RACE reads, TCRdb lists one entry per CDR3 protein and no DNA. Here the sample table reports around 63,000 distinct CDR3 sequences. Details on this clonotype: Its antigen remains unidentified.

The study's findings and limits: Naive cells positive for CXCR3 carried more hydrophobic TRB CDR3s than CXCR3-negative ones. Cryopreservation partially decreased CXCR3 expression, and most assays used fresh PBMCs.

The sample was naive CXCR3+ CD8+ T cells from blood. This sample's subset: CD45RO-CCR7+CD27+CD95- naive CD8+ T cells expressing CXCR3 (TNR3+). The chain links TRBV29-1 to TRBJ1-2; TCRdb lists TRBD1, though no DNA is available to test this call. The TCR comes from a human donor in good health. Some clones in this sample may be carry-over from other donors' samples. CDR3 in amino acids: CSVVGQDYGYTF.